A single sample gave rise to the 22 T cell receptor beta chains below, sequenced in a study of identical twins. TCRdb redid the calling of the 5' RACE reads with MiXCR, one entry per CDR3 protein. The sample carries approximately 630,000 distinct CDR3 sequences, 7.1% recorded once. In addition, the sample was reused for a study of yellow fever vaccine responses in identical twins.

Sequenced sample: PBMCs. Receptors originate from a woman aged 18 to 35 in good health.

J is TRBJ1-5 and V is TRBV11-2; possible D gene TRBD1, 5 bases. In germline, CDR1 is SGHAT, CDR2 FQNNGV. V dropped 5 bases and J dropped 4 bases, with 15 bases sitting between them. The CDR3 covers 15 residues. CDR3 in amino acids: CASSPSTDMNQPQHF. The CDR3 DNA sequence: TGTGCCAGCAGCCCATCGACAGACATGAATCAGCCCCAGCATTTT.

This clonotype was observed a handful of times. V gene TRBV6-5 combines with J gene TRBJ1-5, with 8 nucleotides matching TRBD1. The CDR3 is made up of 15 amino acids. Trimming removed 2 bases from V and 6 bases from J; junction bases left unmatched: 6. Per the germline V gene, CDR1 is MNHEY and CDR2 is SVGAGI. This CDR3 is CASSYPRTGIQPQHF. CDR3 coding DNA: TGTGCCAGCAGTTACCCTCGGACAGGGATTCAGCCCCAGCATTTT.

This clonotype was found many times. The chain joins TRBV12-3 or TRBV12-4 to TRBJ1-3; D remains ambiguous. There are 14 residues in the CDR3. V lost 3 bases, J lost 3 bases, and 9 bases lay in between. CDR3 sequence (DNA): TGTGCCAGCAGTTTGTGGGTTTTTGGAAACACCATATATTTT. This sequence encodes CASSLWVFGNTIYF.

V is TRBV3-1 and J is TRBJ1-2; no reliable D call. The CDR3 totals 16 residues. Germline lookup yields CDR1 LGHDT and CDR2 YNNKEL (reference sequence). Trimming took 5 bases from V and 0 from J, leaving 16 bases between them. The DNA of the CDR3 is TGTGCCAGCAGCGAAACCGGACGGACTACTAACTATGGCTACACCTTC. This encodes CASSETGRTTNYGYTF.

The genes are TRBV11-3 and TRBJ1-6; no clear D. Trimming stripped 6 bases from V and 8 bases from J, with 14 bases between. Germline lookup yields CDR1 SGHNT and CDR2 YENEEA. There are 14 residues in the CDR3. CDR3 protein: CASRFTGRDSPLHF. DNA of the CDR3: TGTGCCAGCAGATTTACGGGGAGGGATTCACCCCTCCACTTT.

At least ten counts were recorded for this clonotype. CDR3 residues: CSATPGQGAYEQYF. The CDR3 DNA follows: TGCAGTGCTACCCCCGGACAGGGGGCCTACGAGCAGTACTTC. The chain combines TRBV20-1 with TRBJ2-7; TRBD1 aligns across 10 bases. Trimming removed 4 bases from V and 2 bases from J; junction bases left unmatched: 5. The length of the CDR3 is 14 residues. Germline V CDR1 and CDR2: DFQATT, SNEGSKA (reference sequence).

This chain uses TRBV7-2 with TRBJ2-1, with D unclear. The germline gives CDR1 SGHTA, CDR2 FQGNSA. V was clipped by 4 bases and J by 5 bases, with 9 bases between them. CDR3 length equals 13 residues. DNA for the CDR3: TGTGCCAGCAGCTCTCCCCTCCACAATGAGCAGTTCTTC. Translating gives CASSSPLHNEQFF.

The chain recombines TRBV15 with TRBJ2-5; D ambiguous. The length of the CDR3 is 13 residues. CDR1 and CDR2 from the germline V gene are LNHNV and YYDKDF (reference sequence). The V end lost 3 bases, the J end lost 2 bases, and 7 bases lay between the germline ends. CDR3 bases: TGTGCCACCAGCAGTTTGCTACAAGAGACCCAGTACTTC. Translating gives CATSSLLQETQYF.

This clonotype was detected many times. The chain combines TRBV5-6 with TRBJ2-3; 8 bases line up with TRBD1. CDR1 and CDR2 from the germline V gene are SGHDT and YYEEEE. J was trimmed by 4 bases and V by 5 bases; bases with no gene match: 6. The CDR3 contains 14 residues. The DNA for the CDR3 is TGTGCCAGCAGAACAGGGGGAATAGCAGATACGCAGTATTTT. This sequence encodes CASRTGGIADTQYF.

This clonotype showed up many times. This chain links TRBV5-1 with TRBJ2-5, with a tentative D call TRBD1 (5 bases). The CDR3 loop spans 17 amino acids. Germline V lookup: CDR1 SGHRS, CDR2 YFSETQ. V was trimmed by 4 bases and J by 2 bases, leaving 21 bases between them. CDR3 sequence (DNA): TGCGCCAGCAGCCCAAACACAGGATCGATCCAACAAGAGACCCAGTACTTC. Translated, it gives CASSPNTGSIQQETQYF.

This clonotype has a handful of counts. J is TRBJ2-7 and V is TRBV5-6, with D uncertain. CDR1 is SGHDT, CDR2 YYEEEE, per germline. Between the trimmed V and J ends, which lost 3 bases and 0 bases, there was a span of 19 bases. CDR3 size: 17 residues. The CDR3 protein is CASSYLSDTMYSYEQYF. The CDR3 DNA follows: TGTGCCAGCAGCTACTTATCCGACACCATGTACTCCTACGAGCAGTACTTC.

The chain carries TRBV3-1 and TRBJ2-5, with 12 bases that match TRBD2. Losses at the gene ends were 2 bases for V and 4 bases for J; bases not matched to a gene: 11. The CDR3 is 18 amino acids. The germline CDR1 and CDR2 sequences are LGHDT and YNNKEL (reference sequence). The CDR3 DNA reads TGTGCCAGCAGCCAACAAAGACTAGCGGGGGTGAGGGGAGAGACCCAGTACTTC. Encoded protein: CASSQQRLAGVRGETQYF.

The chain's CDR3 is CASGLSNKSYEQYF. CDR3 in DNA: TGTGCTAGTGGTTTGTCTAATAAATCCTACGAGCAGTACTTC. The chain combines TRBV12-5 with TRBJ2-7; no clear D gene. Trimming stripped 2 bases from V and 1 base from J, with 9 bases between. CDR3 length: 14 amino acids. Germline loops: CDR1 LGHNT, CDR2 FRNRAP. The whole variable domain, remainder taken from reference TRBV12-5 and TRBJ2-7, is DARVTQTPRHKVTEMGQEVTMRCQPILGHNTVFWYRQTMMQGLELLAYFRNRAPLDDSGMPKDRFSAEMPDATLATLKIQPSEPRDSAVYFCASGLSNKSYEQYFGPGTRLTVT.

The J gene is TRBJ1-4, the V gene TRBV20-1; TRBD1 might be the D (5 bases). Trimming stripped 8 bases from V and 2 bases from J, with 15 bases between. There are 14 residues in the CDR3. Germline V gene lookup returns CDR1 DFQATT and CDR2 SNEGSKA (reference sequence). This CDR3 reads CSPRDGTTNEKLFF. The CDR3 DNA reads TGCAGTCCACGGGACGGGACCACTAATGAAAAACTGTTTTTT.

This clonotype showed up just a few times. The J gene is TRBJ1-5, the V gene TRBV6-2 or TRBV6-3; TRBD1 aligns across 8 bases. This CDR3 region has 15 residues. Germline CDR1 is MNHEY and CDR2 is SVGEGT. V shed 5 bases and J 6 bases; nucleotides not matched to a gene: 9. The CDR3 region has the DNA TGTGCCAGCAGTGCGCCCCCAGGGGGCACTCAGCCCCAGCATTTT. It specifies CASSAPPGGTQPQHF.

This clonotype was seen many times. This chain links TRBV5-1 with TRBJ2-5, with 11 bases matching TRBD2. Germline V gene lookup returns CDR1 SGHRS and CDR2 YFSETQ. The V gene end was trimmed by 4 bases and the J gene end by 3 bases; junction bases not matched to a gene: 14. CDR3 length: 18 residues. CDR3 protein: CASSIPGLAVLGKETQYF. The DNA for the CDR3 is TGCGCCAGCAGCATTCCGGGACTAGCGGTTCTTGGCAAAGAGACCCAGTACTTC.

This clonotype has only a few counts. The chain employs TRBV18 and TRBJ2-7; 7 bases are a match to TRBD2. CDR3 length equals 15 residues. Germline CDR1 KGHSH, CDR2 LQKENI. V was clipped by 2 bases and J by 4 bases; unmatched bases: 8. The CDR3 bases are TGTGCCAGCTCACCAACCGGGAGGACCAGTTACGAGCAGTACTTC. Amino acid sequence: CASSPTGRTSYEQYF.

The V and J genes are TRBV18 and TRBJ2-1; 8 positions agree with TRBD2. Looked up from germline, CDR1 is KGHSH and CDR2 is LQKENI. This CDR3 has 15 amino acids. The ends lost 2 bases at V and 8 bases at J; junction bases unmatched: 8. The CDR3 here is CASSPVTGGPHEQFF. The CDR3 DNA reads as TGTGCCAGCTCACCAGTGACGGGGGGGCCCCATGAGCAGTTCTTC.

The V gene is TRBV2, the J gene TRBJ2-2; D not resolved. Trimming removed 7 bases from V and 1 base from J, with 10 bases in between. The germline CDR1 and CDR2 sequences are SNHLY and FYNNEI. The CDR3 consists of 14 residues. CDR3 loop: CASTLARNTGELFF. The CDR3 DNA reads TGTGCCAGCACCTTAGCAAGGAACACCGGGGAGCTGTTTTTT.

This clonotype was observed a handful of times. The chain employs TRBV10-3 and TRBJ2-7, with no clear D. This CDR3 spans 14 amino acids. Trimming removed 4 bases at V and 6 bases at J, with 16 bases between. CDR1 is ENHRY, CDR2 SYGVKD, per germline. This CDR3 is CAISADLTQSEQYV. The CDR3 nucleotides read TGTGCCATCAGTGCCGACCTCACACAGTCCGAGCAGTACGTC.

In regard to this clonotype: The junction does not match germline at one end; this may be a read error. The rearrangement links TRBV5-5 to TRBJ1-1; a possible D gene is TRBD1 (5 bases). The CDR3 length is 14 residues. Germline V gene sequence: CDR1 SGHKS, CDR2 YYEKEE (reference sequence). The CDR3 DNA reads as TGTGCCAGCAGCTTTTTTGCAGGGAACCCTGAAGCTTTCTTT. Residues: CASSFFAGNPEAFF.

This clonotype was seen only a few times. This chain joins TRBV20-1 and TRBJ2-2; 7 nucleotides line up with TRBD2. The J segment lost 4 bases and the V segment lost 2 bases, leaving 4 bases of the junction unmatched. From germline, CDR1 is DFQATT and CDR2 SNEGSKA (reference sequence). This CDR3 contains 14 residues. The CDR3 reads CSARLAGRTGELFF. The CDR3 DNA sequence: TGCAGTGCTAGATTAGCGGGTCGCACCGGGGAGCTGTTTTTT.